These 28 T cell receptor beta chains share one sample of origin, sequenced in a study of cytomegalovirus exposure and HLA in healthy donors. A multiplex PCR was run with 60 Vbeta primers and 13 Jbeta primers. Profiled with immunoSEQ multiplex PCR; TCRdb holds only in-frame clones, not every one. In the table there are approximately 190,000 clones, around 88% of which are singletons. The sample taken for sequencing was PBMCs. These receptors all come from a man aged 40-50 years in good health and CMV-seropositive.

CDR3 nucleotides: TGCGCCAGCAGCTTGGACAGTTATCGCAATCAGCCCCAGCATTTT. Protein sequence: CASSLDSYRNQPQHF. J is TRBJ1-5 and V is TRBV5-1; no clear D gene. The CDR3 covers 15 residues. Trimming took 0 bases from V and 2 from J, leaving 9 bases between them. The germline gives CDR1 SGHRS, CDR2 YFSETQ.

In regard to this clone: No conserved phenylalanine or tryptophan is present at the end of the CDR3, so a read error is the likely explanation. No DNA is shown, since the ends of the CDR3 on it are uncertain; the CDR3 is the one TCRdb lists. The rearrangement joins TRBV6-5 to TRBJ2-7; the DNA was not compared with TRBD2, the D call given in the table. Including both end residues, the CDR3 is 14 amino acids long. In germline, CDR1 is MNHEY, CDR2 SVGAGI. CDR3 sequence reads: CASSLIGTSGRAGP.

V is TRBV5-8 and J is TRBJ2-7, with 8 bases lining up with TRBD2. After removal of 3 bases from V and 3 bases from J, the junction contained 8 bases not matched to a gene. This CDR3 contains 15 residues. CDR1 is SGHTS and CDR2 is YDEGEE in the germline V gene. The CDR3 region is CASSWEAGVFYEQYF. The CDR3 nucleotides are TGTGCCAGCAGCTGGGAAGCGGGAGTGTTCTACGAGCAGTACTTC.

The chain uses TRBV5-1 and TRBJ2-7; D remains ambiguous. Germline V gives CDR1 SGHRS, CDR2 YFSETQ. Trimming took 1 base from V and 3 from J, leaving 8 bases between them. This CDR3 contains 13 residues. DNA for the CDR3: TGCGCCAGCAGCTTGTCACCGAGCTACGAGCAGTACTTC. This encodes CASSLSPSYEQYF.

The chain couples TRBV19 to TRBJ2-3; D remains unclear. V was pared by 1 base and J by 0 bases, with 8 bases between. Germline V gene lookup returns CDR1 LNHDA and CDR2 SQIVND (reference sequence). The CDR3 length is 15 residues. CDR3 in DNA: TGTGCCAGTAGTATAGCTGGCAAAAGCACAGATACGCAGTATTTT. Its protein product is CASSIAGKSTDTQYF. Full variable domain (remainder filled in from reference TRBV19 and TRBJ2-3): DGGITQSPKYLFRKEGQNVTLSCEQNLNHDAMYWYRQDPGQGLRLIYYSQIVNDFQKGDIAEGYSVSREKKESFPLTVTSAQKNPTAFYLCASSIAGKSTDTQYFGPGTRLTVL.

V and J are TRBV28 and TRBJ1-3; D is possibly TRBD1 (6 bases). Trimming took 3 bases from V and 1 from J, leaving 7 bases between them. Germline-derived CDR1 and CDR2 are MDHEN and SYDVKM. There are 14 residues in the CDR3. The CDR3 DNA sequence: TGTGCCAGCAGTTTTGGACAGTCTGGAAACACCATATATTTT. It specifies CASSFGQSGNTIYF.

This chain joins TRBV6-5 and TRBJ1-1; TRBD1 matches 7 bases. Looked up from germline, CDR1 is MNHEY and CDR2 is SVGAGI. V dropped 10 bases and J dropped 4; count of bases not matched to a gene: 12. This CDR3 is built from 14 residues. The CDR3 sequence is CATDASGGRTEAFF. The CDR3 DNA is TGTGCCACCGACGCCTCAGGGGGACGCACTGAAGCTTTCTTT.

This chain links TRBV28 with TRBJ1-5; possibly TRBD1 for D (5 bases). V dropped 5 bases and J dropped 1 base, with 27 bases sitting between them. The V gene's germline CDR1 is MDHEN and CDR2 SYDVKM. CDR3 length equals 20 residues. The CDR3 coding sequence is TGTGCCAGCAGTCCCCCGGCCGGCGGGGGACGGTTGGGGAGCAATCAGCCCCAGCATTTT. It is translated as CASSPPAGGGRLGSNQPQHF.

This chain links TRBV29-1 with TRBJ2-7; the match to TRBD2 covers 11 bases. The CDR3 length is 17 residues. The junction had 17 bases not matched to a gene; V was cut back by 4 bases and J by 6 bases. The V gene's germline CDR1 is SQVTM and CDR2 ANQGSEA. CDR3 coding DNA: TGCAGCGTTGCACCCAGGGGGCTAGCGGGAGGCCCCGGCGAGCAGTACTTC. As protein: CSVAPRGLAGGPGEQYF.

The chain joins TRBV2 to TRBJ1-5; D gene uncertain. Germline CDR1 reads SNHLY; CDR2 reads FYNNEI. Trimming took off 6 bases at V and 9 bases at J, with 18 bases between the two ends. The CDR3 contains 14 residues. The CDR3 DNA is TGTGCCAGCAGGCCCGGGGATTCGGCGACGCCCCAGCATTTT. Amino acids: CASRPGDSATPQHF.

V gene TRBV25-1 combines with J gene TRBJ2-1, with 10 bases identical to TRBD2. This CDR3 spans 16 amino acids. Trimming removed 1 base from V and 6 bases from J; junction bases left unmatched: 6. The V gene's germline CDR1 is MGHDK and CDR2 SYGVNS. The CDR3: CASSEFGLAGANEQFF. As DNA, the CDR3 is TGTGCCAGCAGTGAATTCGGCCTAGCGGGAGCCAATGAGCAGTTCTTC.

The V and J genes are TRBV5-1 and TRBJ2-7, with D perhaps matching TRBD1 (5 bases). From germline, CDR1 is SGHRS and CDR2 YFSETQ. The CDR3 is made up of 15 amino acids. Between the trimmed V and J ends, which lost 0 bases and 3 bases, there was a span of 13 bases. The CDR3 region is CASSLAGMTGYEQYF. For the CDR3, the DNA is TGCGCCAGCAGCTTGGCAGGGATGACGGGCTACGAGCAGTACTTC.

This chain uses TRBV11-2 with TRBJ2-7, with 8 bases matching TRBD1. The CDR3 extends over 14 amino acids. The V gene's germline CDR1 is SGHAT and CDR2 FQNNGV. The ends lost 5 bases at V and 0 bases at J; junction bases unmatched: 3. The CDR3, as DNA: TGTGCCAGCAGCCGACAGGGGAGCTCCTACGAGCAGTACTTC. Protein sequence: CASSRQGSSYEQYF.

This clone was seen once. The chain's CDR3 is CASSVGLAGGYQETQYF. The CDR3 DNA reads TGTGCCAGCAGCGTAGGACTAGCGGGAGGCTACCAAGAGACCCAGTACTTC. The genes are TRBV9 and TRBJ2-5, with 13 bases fitting TRBD2. J gave up 0 bases and V 0 bases, and 2 bases lay outside the gene matches. Germline loops: CDR1 SGDLS, CDR2 YYNGEE. CDR3 length: 17 residues.

The chain combines TRBV19 with TRBJ1-1; TRBD1 is a possible D gene (5 bases). The CDR3 is 13 residues long. Trimming stripped 6 bases from V and 4 bases from J, with 12 bases between. Per the germline V gene, CDR1 is LNHDA and CDR2 is SQIVND (reference sequence). The CDR3 protein is CASRPGIRTEAFF. The CDR3 nucleotides read TGTGCCAGTAGGCCAGGGATCCGCACTGAAGCTTTCTTT.

V usage is TRBV7-9 and J usage is TRBJ2-5; D unclear. Germline V gene sequence: CDR1 SEHNR, CDR2 FQNEAQ (reference sequence). V was shortened by 1 base and J by 7 bases, with 7 bases between the two germline ends. The CDR3 covers 12 residues. The CDR3 is CASSLDEATQYF. CDR3 nucleotide sequence: TGTGCCAGCAGCTTAGATGAAGCGACCCAGTACTTC. Supplemented by reference TRBV7-9 and TRBJ2-5, the full variable domain reads DTGVSQNPRHKITKRGQNVTFRCDPISEHNRLYWYRQTLGQGPEFLTYFQNEAQLEKSRLLSDRFSAERPKGSFSTLEIQRTEQGDSAMYLCASSLDEATQYFGPGTRLLVL.

J is TRBJ2-5 and V is TRBV5-4, with TRBD1 matching over 10 bases. Germline CDR1 is SGHNT and CDR2 is YYREEE (reference sequence). The J segment lost 3 bases and the V segment lost 2 bases, leaving 7 bases of the junction unmatched. This CDR3 is 16 amino acids long. The CDR3 DNA follows: TGTGCCAGCAGCTTCGGGGGACAGGGGTATGAAGAGACCCAGTACTTC. It is translated as CASSFGGQGYEETQYF. Full variable domain (rest looked up from reference TRBV5-4 and TRBJ2-5): ETGVTQSPTHLIKTRGQQVTLRCSSQSGHNTVSWYQQALGQGPQFIFQYYREEENGRGNFPPRFSGLQFPNYSSELNVNALELDDSALYLCASSFGGQGYEETQYFGPGTRLLVL.

This chain connects TRBV5-8 to TRBJ2-5; 12 bases line up with TRBD2. The J call may be faulty, since TRBJ2-7 better matches the DNA end. The germline V gene encodes CDR1 SGHTS and CDR2 YDEGEE. The CDR3 consists of 15 residues. The CDR3 DNA reads as TGTGCCAGCAGCTTGCTAGCGGGAGGGCCCTCCGAGCAGTACTTC. This sequence encodes CASSLLAGGPSEQYF.

The chain carries TRBV5-5 and TRBJ2-5; 9 bases are a match to TRBD1. Germline V gives CDR1 SGHKS, CDR2 YYEKEE (reference sequence). The CDR3 is made up of 15 amino acids. V shed 1 base and J 4 bases; nucleotides not matched to a gene: 5. DNA of the CDR3: TGTGCCAGCAGCTTGCAGGGACAGGGTCCAGAGACCCAGTACTTC. It codes for CASSLQGQGPETQYF.

The rearrangement uses TRBV4-1 and TRBJ2-1; 7 nucleotides align to TRBD2. The CDR3 runs 14 residues. V trimming: 5 bases; J trimming: 5 bases; junction bases outside the gene matches: 6. Germline V CDR1 and CDR2: MGHRA, YSYEKL. The CDR3 bases are TGCGCCAGCAGCGGGAGGGACGGAAACAATGAGCAGTTCTTC. It translates to CASSGRDGNNEQFF.

The DNA of the CDR3 is TGTGCCAGCAGCTTTTCGGGAGCGGCTAATGAGCAGTTCTTC. It yields the protein CASSFSGAANEQFF. The chain links TRBV7-2 to TRBJ2-1; tentative D call: TRBD2 (6 bases). Trimming took 3 bases from V and 7 from J, leaving 13 bases between them. The germline V gene encodes CDR1 SGHTA and CDR2 FQGNSA. CDR3 length: 14 residues.

The genes are TRBV2 and TRBJ2-2, with 7 positions matching TRBD2. CDR1 and CDR2 from the germline V gene are SNHLY and FYNNEI. The CDR3 consists of 13 residues. J lost 3 bases, V lost 7 bases, and 2 bases had no gene match. The CDR3, as DNA: TGTGCCAGCATCGCGGGGGACACCGGGGAGCTGTTTTTT. Translated: CASIAGDTGELFF.

The sample holds a few counts of this clone. Distinct nucleotide sequences in the sample also encode this CDR3. The chain has TRBV5-1 and TRBJ2-3; D gene uncertain. Per germline, CDR1 SGHRS and CDR2 YFSETQ. V was clipped by 3 bases and J by 2 bases, with 7 bases between them. This CDR3 has 13 residues. For the CDR3, the DNA is TGCGCCAGCAGCTCCATCCCCACAGATACGCAGTATTTT. Encoded protein: CASSSIPTDTQYF.

V gene TRBV7-8 combines with J gene TRBJ1-3; D unresolved. This CDR3 has 13 residues. Germline values: CDR1 SGHVS, CDR2 FQNEAQ. The germline V and J ends were trimmed by 5 bases and 4 bases, with 9 bases remaining between them. The CDR3 DNA reads TGTGCCAGCAGCCCCCAACAGGGAAACACCATATATTTT. Encoded protein: CASSPQQGNTIYF. The full variable domain, in which reference TRBV7-8 and TRBJ1-3 provide the parts outside the CDR3, is GAGVSQSPRYKVAKRGQDVALRCDPISGHVSLFWYQQALGQGPEFLTYFQNEAQLDKSGLPSDRFFAERPEGSVSTLKIQRTQQEDSAVYLCASSPQQGNTIYFGEGSWLTVV.

This chain joins TRBV28 and TRBJ2-7; TRBD2 agrees at 10 bases. Germline-derived CDR1 and CDR2 are MDHEN and SYDVKM. V trimming: 2 bases; J trimming: 7 bases; junction bases outside the gene matches: 8. This CDR3 spans 15 amino acids. CDR3 loop: CASSLLAGEVREQYF. The CDR3 DNA follows: TGTGCCAGCAGTTTACTAGCGGGAGAGGTGCGGGAGCAGTACTTC. Using reference TRBV28 and TRBJ2-7 for the parts outside the CDR3, the full variable domain is DVKVTQSSRYLVKRTGEKVFLECVQDMDHENMFWYRQDPGLGLRLIYFSYDVKMKEKGDIPEGYSVSREKKERFSLILESASTNQTSMYLCASSLLAGEVREQYFGPGTRLTVT.

This clone was picked up one time. The chain couples TRBV2 to TRBJ1-3; maybe TRBD1 (6 bases). Trimming removed 7 bases from V and 6 bases from J, with 13 bases in between. Germline CDR1 SNHLY, CDR2 FYNNEI. The CDR3 has 13 amino acids. The CDR3: CASNRESENTIYF. The CDR3 nucleotides are TGTGCCAGCAACAGGGAGTCGGAAAACACCATATATTTT.

The chain couples TRBV28 to TRBJ1-2; the D gene is possibly TRBD1 (5 bases). The germline V gene has CDR1 MDHEN and CDR2 SYDVKM. V lost 4 bases and J 3 bases, leaving 9 bases between the germline ends. CDR3 length: 13 residues. CDR3 nucleotides: TGTGCCAGCAGTTACGGGACTCACTATGGCTACACCTTC. Translated: CASSYGTHYGYTF.

V gene TRBV19 combines with J gene TRBJ2-1; 8 bases are shared with TRBD2. Germline trimming cut 5 bases from V and 7 bases from J; bases unmatched to any gene: 13. Germline CDR1 LNHDA, CDR2 SQIVND (reference sequence). The CDR3 spans 16 residues. The CDR3 bases are TGTGCCAGTAGTCCTCGGCGGGAGGTGGTGCAGAATGAGCAGTTCTTC. The encoded protein is CASSPRREVVQNEQFF.